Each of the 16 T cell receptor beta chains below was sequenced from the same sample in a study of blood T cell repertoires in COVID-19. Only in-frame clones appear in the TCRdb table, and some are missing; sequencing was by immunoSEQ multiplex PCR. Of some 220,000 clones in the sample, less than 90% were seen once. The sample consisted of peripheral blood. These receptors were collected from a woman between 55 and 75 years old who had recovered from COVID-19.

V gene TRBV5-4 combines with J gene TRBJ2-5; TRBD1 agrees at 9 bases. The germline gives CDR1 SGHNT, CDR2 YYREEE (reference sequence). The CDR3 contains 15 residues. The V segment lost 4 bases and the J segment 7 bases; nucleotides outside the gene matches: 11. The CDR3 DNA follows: TGTGCCAGCAGCCGGACAGGACAGGGGCGGGGGACCCAGTACTTC. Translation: CASSRTGQGRGTQYF.

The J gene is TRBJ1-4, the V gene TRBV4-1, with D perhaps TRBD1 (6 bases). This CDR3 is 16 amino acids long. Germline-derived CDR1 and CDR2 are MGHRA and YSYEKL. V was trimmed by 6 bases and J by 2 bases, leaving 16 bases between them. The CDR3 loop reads CASRQPTGSTNEKLFF. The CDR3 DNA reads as TGCGCCAGCAGGCAACCAACAGGGAGCACTAATGAAAAACTGTTTTTT.

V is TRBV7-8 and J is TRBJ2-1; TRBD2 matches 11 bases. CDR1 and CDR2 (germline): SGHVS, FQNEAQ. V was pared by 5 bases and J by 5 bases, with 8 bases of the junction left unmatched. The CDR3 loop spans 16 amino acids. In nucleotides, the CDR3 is TGTGCCAGCAGCCCTCTGGTAGCGGGGGGGAACAATGAGCAGTTCTTC. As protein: CASSPLVAGGNNEQFF.

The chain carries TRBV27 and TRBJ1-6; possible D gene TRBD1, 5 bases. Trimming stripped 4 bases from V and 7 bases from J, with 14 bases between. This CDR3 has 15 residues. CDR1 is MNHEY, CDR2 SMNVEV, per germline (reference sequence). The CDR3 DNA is TGTGCCAGCAGTTCCCGTGTAGGGGTGAATTCACCCCTCCACTTT. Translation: CASSSRVGVNSPLHF.

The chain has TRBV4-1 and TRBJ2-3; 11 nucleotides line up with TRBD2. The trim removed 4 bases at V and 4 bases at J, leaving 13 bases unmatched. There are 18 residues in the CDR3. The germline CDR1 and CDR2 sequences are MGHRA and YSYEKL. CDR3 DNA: TGCGCCAGCAGCCGAAGTGACCCGCTAGCGGGGGGTGCAGATACGCAGTATTTT. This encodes CASSRSDPLAGGADTQYF.

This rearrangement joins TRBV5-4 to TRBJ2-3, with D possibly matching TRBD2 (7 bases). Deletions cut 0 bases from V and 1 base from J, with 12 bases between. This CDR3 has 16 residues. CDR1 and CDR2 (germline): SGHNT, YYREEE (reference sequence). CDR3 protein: CASSLAGGLGTDTQYF. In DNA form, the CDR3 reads TGTGCCAGCAGCTTGGCGGGGGGCCTTGGCACAGATACGCAGTATTTT.

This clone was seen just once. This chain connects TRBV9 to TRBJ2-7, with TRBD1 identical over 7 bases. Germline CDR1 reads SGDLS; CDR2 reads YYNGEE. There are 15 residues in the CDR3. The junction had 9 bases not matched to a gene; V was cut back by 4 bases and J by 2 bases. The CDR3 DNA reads TGTGCCAGCAGCCTTACAGGGGATCATACCTACGAGCAGTACTTC. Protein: CASSLTGDHTYEQYF.

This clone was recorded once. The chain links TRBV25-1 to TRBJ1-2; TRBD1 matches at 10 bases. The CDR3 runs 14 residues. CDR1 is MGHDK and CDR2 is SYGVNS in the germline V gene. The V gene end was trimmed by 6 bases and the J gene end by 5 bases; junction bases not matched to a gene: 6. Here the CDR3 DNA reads TGTGCCAGCAGCGTTCCGGGACAGGGGTATGGCTACACCTTC. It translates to CASSVPGQGYGYTF.

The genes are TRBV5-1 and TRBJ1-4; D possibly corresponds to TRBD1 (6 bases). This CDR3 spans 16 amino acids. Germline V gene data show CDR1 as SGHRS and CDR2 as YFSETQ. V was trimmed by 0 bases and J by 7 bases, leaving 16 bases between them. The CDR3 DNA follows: TGCGCCAGCAGCTTGGCGGTGGGGGCAGGTGGTGAAAAACTGTTTTTT. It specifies CASSLAVGAGGEKLFF.

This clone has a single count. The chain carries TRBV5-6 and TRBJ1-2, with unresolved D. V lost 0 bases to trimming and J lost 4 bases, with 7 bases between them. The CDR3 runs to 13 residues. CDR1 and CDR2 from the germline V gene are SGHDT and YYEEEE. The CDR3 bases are TGTGCCAGCAGCTTGGACATCCTCTATGGCTACACCTTC. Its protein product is CASSLDILYGYTF. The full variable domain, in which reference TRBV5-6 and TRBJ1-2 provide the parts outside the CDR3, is DAGVTQSPTHLIKTRGQQVTLRCSPKSGHDTVSWYQQALGQGPQFIFQYYEEEERQRGNFPDRFSGHQFPNYSSELNVNALLLGDSALYLCASSLDILYGYTFGSGTRLTVV.

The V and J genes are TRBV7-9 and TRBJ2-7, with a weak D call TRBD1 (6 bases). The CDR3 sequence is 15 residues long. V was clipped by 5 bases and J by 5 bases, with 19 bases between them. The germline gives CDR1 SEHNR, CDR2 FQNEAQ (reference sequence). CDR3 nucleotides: TGTGCCAGCAGCGACCGGGACAACTCTAAACACGAGCAGTACTTC. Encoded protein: CASSDRDNSKHEQYF. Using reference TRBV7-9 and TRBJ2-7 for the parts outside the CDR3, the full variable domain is DTGVSQNPRHKITKRGQNVTFRCDPISEHNRLYWYRQTLGQGPEFLTYFQNEAQLEKSRLLSDRFSAERPKGSFSTLEIQRTEQGDSAMYLCASSDRDNSKHEQYFGPGTRLTVT.

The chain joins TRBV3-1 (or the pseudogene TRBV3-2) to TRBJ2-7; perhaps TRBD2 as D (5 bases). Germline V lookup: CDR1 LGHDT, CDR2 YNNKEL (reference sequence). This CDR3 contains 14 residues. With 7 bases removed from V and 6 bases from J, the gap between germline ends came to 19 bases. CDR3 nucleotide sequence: TGTGCCAGCACGCCGAGGGCTAGCTCTGGCGAGCAGTACTTC. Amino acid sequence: CASTPRASSGEQYF.

CDR3 protein: CAINKGTGASYEQYF. As DNA, the CDR3 is TGTGCCATCAATAAAGGGACAGGGGCTTCCTACGAGCAGTACTTC. This chain links TRBV10-3 with TRBJ2-7, with 10 bases matching TRBD1. The length of the CDR3 is 15 residues. Germline trimming cut 7 bases from V and 1 base from J; bases unmatched to any gene: 7. Per the germline V gene, CDR1 is ENHRY and CDR2 is SYGVKD.

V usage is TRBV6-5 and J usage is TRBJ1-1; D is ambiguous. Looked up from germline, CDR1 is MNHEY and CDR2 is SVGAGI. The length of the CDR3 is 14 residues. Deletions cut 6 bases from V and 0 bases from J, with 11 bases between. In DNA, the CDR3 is TGTGCCAGCAGGTTTTACGGGGTGAACACTGAAGCTTTCTTT. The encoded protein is CASRFYGVNTEAFF.

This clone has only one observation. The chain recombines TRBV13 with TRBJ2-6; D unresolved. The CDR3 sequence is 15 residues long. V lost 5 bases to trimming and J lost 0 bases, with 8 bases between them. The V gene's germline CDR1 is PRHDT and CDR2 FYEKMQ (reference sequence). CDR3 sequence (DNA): TGTGCCAGCAGCACCATTAGCTCTGGGGCCAACGTCCTGACTTTC. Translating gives CASSTISSGANVLTF.

CDR3 coding DNA: TGTGCCAGCAGCGTAGTTAGCGGGACCGCGAACACCGGGGAGCTGTTTTTT. Translated, it gives CASSVVSGTANTGELFF. The V and J genes are TRBV9 and TRBJ2-2, with 8 bases identical to TRBD2. The J segment lost 0 bases and the V segment lost 0 bases, leaving 4 bases of the junction unmatched. The CDR3 is made up of 17 amino acids. Germline V gene lookup returns CDR1 SGDLS and CDR2 YYNGEE.